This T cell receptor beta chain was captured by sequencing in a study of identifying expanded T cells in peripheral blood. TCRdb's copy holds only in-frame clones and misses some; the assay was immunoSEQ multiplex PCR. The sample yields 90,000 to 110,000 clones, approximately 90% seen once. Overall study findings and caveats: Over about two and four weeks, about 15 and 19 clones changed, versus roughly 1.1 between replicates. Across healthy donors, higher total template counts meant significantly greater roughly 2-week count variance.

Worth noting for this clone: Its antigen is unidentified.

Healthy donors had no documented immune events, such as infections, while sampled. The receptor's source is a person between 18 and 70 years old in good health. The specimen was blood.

This CDR3 is CASSQVTSGSTDTQYF. CDR3 bases: TGTGCCAGCAGCCAAGTTACTAGCGGGAGCACAGATACGCAGTATTTT. V is TRBV14 and J is TRBJ2-3; the match to TRBD2 covers 9 bases. V trimming: 1 base; J trimming: 0 bases; junction bases outside the gene matches: 2. Per the germline V gene, CDR1 is SGHDN and CDR2 is FVKESK. There are 16 residues in the CDR3.